These 24 T cell receptor beta chains were all obtained from the same sample, sequenced in a study of identical twins. From the 5' RACE reads, TCRdb called clonotypes with MiXCR, one entry per CDR3 protein. The table has 420,000 or so distinct CDR3 sequences, approximately 17% seen once. The sequencing input was naive T cells sorted from blood. Receptor source: a man aged 45-60 years in good health.

This clonotype came up many times. CDR3 nucleotides: TGCAGTGCTAAACACAGGGGTGGGTCCTACGAGCAGTACTTC. Amino acid sequence: CSAKHRGGSYEQYF. The chain has TRBV20-1 and TRBJ2-7; 7 bases line up with TRBD1. The CDR3 contains 14 residues. CDR1 and CDR2 from the germline V gene are DFQATT and SNEGSKA (reference sequence). After removal of 4 bases from V and 1 base from J, the junction contained 7 bases not matched to a gene.

The CDR3 loop is CATSDGPDTQYF. The DNA for the CDR3 is TGTGCCACCAGTGATGGGCCAGATACGCAGTATTTT. This sequence joins TRBV24-1 and TRBJ2-3; no definite D call. The germline V gene encodes CDR1 KGHDR and CDR2 SFDVKD. The V end was cut by 3 bases, the J end by 4 bases, with 4 bases between. This CDR3 has 12 amino acids.

This sequence joins TRBV15 and TRBJ2-7; 7 nucleotides match TRBD1. The CDR3 has 14 amino acids. Trimming removed 0 bases from V and 5 bases from J; junction bases left unmatched: 4. From germline, CDR1 is LNHNV and CDR2 YYDKDF (reference sequence). CDR3 sequence: CATSREDRHHEQYF. The DNA for the CDR3 is TGTGCCACCAGCAGAGAGGACAGGCACCACGAGCAGTACTTC.

This chain joins TRBV28 and TRBJ2-7; 8 nucleotides agree with TRBD2. The length of the CDR3 is 17 residues. Germline assignment: CDR1 MDHEN and CDR2 SYDVKM. The junction had 11 bases not matched to a gene; V was cut back by 4 bases and J by 0 bases. The CDR3 coding sequence is TGTGCCAGCAGTTCCACTTCGGGGGGGAGTCTCTCCTACGAGCAGTACTTC. Amino acid sequence: CASSSTSGGSLSYEQYF.

The V call is TRBV6-5, the J call TRBJ2-3; D is unclear. The germline V gene encodes CDR1 MNHEY and CDR2 SVGAGI. The CDR3 is 11 amino acids. V dropped 8 bases and J dropped 0 bases, with 3 bases sitting between them. CDR3 amino acids: CASGSTDTQYF. The CDR3 DNA is TGTGCCAGCGGTAGCACAGATACGCAGTATTTT.

The chain carries TRBV28 and TRBJ1-1; no clear D gene. With 6 bases removed from V and 6 bases from J, the gap between germline ends came to 11 bases. Germline V gives CDR1 MDHEN, CDR2 SYDVKM. This CDR3 is 12 amino acids long. This chain's CDR3 is CASSNHVSEAFF. CDR3 bases: TGTGCCAGCAGCAACCACGTATCTGAAGCTTTCTTT.

There are many counts of this clonotype. The chain recombines TRBV5-1 with TRBJ2-3, with unresolved D. The CDR3 contains 12 residues. The germline gives CDR1 SGHRS, CDR2 YFSETQ. Trimming pared 4 bases from V and 5 bases from J, leaving 8 bases between. This chain's CDR3 is CASSPSEDTQYF. CDR3 in DNA: TGCGCCAGCAGCCCATCGGAAGATACGCAGTATTTT.

This clonotype was observed a few times. The chain recombines TRBV13 with TRBJ2-3, with 10 bases that match TRBD1. The length of the CDR3 is 15 residues. The J segment lost 3 bases and the V segment lost 5 bases, leaving 5 bases of the junction unmatched. Germline V gene lookup returns CDR1 PRHDT and CDR2 FYEKMQ (reference sequence). This CDR3 reads CASSIRTGGTDTQYF. CDR3 DNA: TGTGCCAGCAGCATCCGGACAGGGGGGACAGATACGCAGTATTTT. The variable domain in full, completed from reference TRBV13 and TRBJ2-3, reads AAGVIQSPRHLIKEKRETATLKCYPIPRHDTVYWYQQGPGQDPQFLISFYEKMQSDKGSIPDRFSAQQFSDYHSELNMSSLELGDSALYFCASSIRTGGTDTQYFGPGTRLTVL.

In its sample, this clonotype was seen once. V is TRBV12-3 or TRBV12-4 and J is TRBJ1-1; D may be TRBD1 (6 bases). Trimming took 1 base from V and 12 from J, leaving 21 bases between them. The CDR3 length is 15 residues. CDR3 DNA: TGTGCCAGCAGTTTAGTTGGGACAAATGTCATCCTCCCTTTCTTT. This translates into CASSLVGTNVILPFF.

This sequence joins TRBV28 and TRBJ2-1; no definite D call. The CDR3 sequence is 15 residues long. From germline, CDR1 is MDHEN and CDR2 SYDVKM. V was cut by 2 bases and J by 10 bases, with 18 bases left in between. Written as DNA, the CDR3 is TGTGCCAGCAGTTTACGAAGACACGCTGTTGGGGAGCAGTTCTTC. Encoded protein: CASSLRRHAVGEQFF.

This clonotype was seen a few times. The J gene is TRBJ2-1, the V gene TRBV4-3; tentative D call: TRBD2 (6 bases). V lost 3 bases, J lost 0 bases, and 15 bases lay in between. This CDR3 region has 17 residues. The germline V gene has CDR1 LGHNA and CDR2 YSLEER. The CDR3, as DNA: TGCGCCAGCAGCCAGGACCCTAGCGAGAGCTCCTACAATGAGCAGTTCTTC. Translating gives CASSQDPSESSYNEQFF.

The genes are TRBV7-9 and TRBJ2-2; no definite D call. V gave up 1 base and J gave up 0 bases, with 6 bases separating them. Germline V gene data show CDR1 as SEHNR and CDR2 as FQNEAQ (reference sequence). The CDR3 spans 15 residues. CDR3 sequence: CASSLGHANTGELFF. CDR3 coding DNA: TGTGCCAGCAGCTTAGGGCACGCGAACACCGGGGAGCTGTTTTTT.

This clonotype was counted many times. The chain has TRBV6-1 and TRBJ2-7, with 10 bases aligning to TRBD1. The CDR3 has 14 residues. The germline gives CDR1 MNHNS, CDR2 SASEGT. The J segment lost 3 bases and the V segment lost 5 bases, leaving 4 bases of the junction unmatched. The CDR3 nucleotides read TGTGCCAGCAGTCGTGGGACAGGGGACTACGAGCAGTACTTC. Its protein is CASSRGTGDYEQYF.

The J gene is TRBJ2-1, the V gene TRBV7-8, with 9 bases matching TRBD2. The germline CDR1 and CDR2 sequences are SGHVS and FQNEAQ. V lost 10 bases to trimming and J lost 3 bases; unmatched junction nucleotides: 7. There are 14 residues in the CDR3. For the CDR3, the DNA is TGTGCCATCACCGCGGGGGGGTTCTACAATGAGCAGTTCTTC. It yields the protein CAITAGGFYNEQFF.

Many counts were recorded for this clonotype. The chain links TRBV20-1 to TRBJ2-5; 8 bases are shared with TRBD2. CDR1 and CDR2 from the germline V gene are DFQATT and SNEGSKA (reference sequence). This CDR3 region has 14 residues. V was pared by 0 bases and J by 1 base, with 1 base of the junction left unmatched. The CDR3 coding sequence is TGCAGTGCTAGAGAGAGCGGGAGCCAAGAGACCCAGTACTTC. It translates to CSARESGSQETQYF.

In DNA, the CDR3 is TGCGCCAGCAGCCCGGGACAGGAAAACATTCAGTACTTC. It translates to CASSPGQENIQYF. The genes are TRBV5-1 and TRBJ2-4; 8 positions agree with TRBD1. V shed 4 bases, J shed 5 bases, and the junction held 2 bases outside the gene matches. The CDR3 runs 13 residues. Germline CDR1 is SGHRS and CDR2 is YFSETQ.

This clonotype occurred many times. This chain connects TRBV20-1 to TRBJ2-3; 10 bases map to TRBD2. CDR1 DFQATT and CDR2 SNEGSKA come from the germline V gene (reference sequence). The CDR3 has 13 amino acids. V was clipped by 0 bases and J by 14 bases; unmatched bases: 8. The CDR3 loop is CSARDPQREGRYF. DNA for the CDR3: TGCAGTGCTAGAGATCCCCAGCGGGAGGGCCGGTATTTT.

V and J are TRBV7-6 and TRBJ2-3, with 7 bases matching TRBD1. Unmatched junction bases numbered 11, after V lost 4 bases and J lost 4 bases. Per the germline V gene, CDR1 is SGHVS and CDR2 is FNYEAQ. The CDR3 runs 16 residues. The CDR3 sequence: CASSYLGWQGADTQYF. The CDR3 DNA reads as TGTGCCAGCAGCTACCTAGGGTGGCAGGGGGCAGATACGCAGTATTTT.

The sample holds a few counts of this clonotype. The chain has TRBV29-1 and TRBJ1-1; D gene uncertain. V lost 2 bases and J lost 1, with 8 bases in between. Germline V gene data show CDR1 as SQVTM and CDR2 as ANQGSEA. This CDR3 comprises 13 residues. The CDR3 loop is CSVETNQNTEAFF. CDR3 DNA sequence: TGCAGCGTTGAAACGAACCAGAACACTGAAGCTTTCTTT.

This clonotype was picked up a small number of times. V usage is TRBV10-3 and J usage is TRBJ2-2, with 7 bases aligning to TRBD1. The CDR3 covers 15 residues. Germline V gene lookup returns CDR1 ENHRY and CDR2 SYGVKD. V was clipped by 4 bases and J by 4 bases; unmatched bases: 6. CDR3 amino acids: CAISAPDRSTGELFF. CDR3 sequence (DNA): TGTGCCATCAGTGCGCCGGACAGGTCCACCGGGGAGCTGTTTTTT.

This clonotype was seen ten or more times. CDR3 DNA sequence: TGCAGTGCTAGAGAATGGTTATCGGGGGTTGGCGAGCAGTACTTC. Translated, it gives CSAREWLSGVGEQYF. V is TRBV20-1 and J is TRBJ2-7, with D possibly TRBD2 on 6 matching bases. V dropped 0 bases and J dropped 6 bases, with 18 bases sitting between them. This CDR3 has 15 amino acids. The germline V gene has CDR1 DFQATT and CDR2 SNEGSKA (reference sequence).

Comment on this clonotype: At one end the junction does not follow the germline gene, possibly because of a read error. The chain recombines TRBV7-9 with TRBJ1-1, with 8 bases fitting TRBD1. The CDR3 sequence is 11 residues long. Germline CDR1 SEHNR, CDR2 FQNEAQ (reference sequence). The CDR3, as DNA: TGTGCCAGCAGCCCTAGGGACAGGCTCCTCTTT. It yields the protein CASSPRDRLLF.

The sample holds a few counts of this clonotype. The chain employs TRBV6-1 and TRBJ2-7, with TRBD2 matching over 10 bases. The CDR3 runs 14 residues. The germline V gene encodes CDR1 MNHNS and CDR2 SASEGT. The junction had 5 bases not matched to a gene; V was cut back by 4 bases and J by 5 bases. DNA of the CDR3: TGTGCCAGCAGTGGAACTAGCGGGGTCGACGAGCAGTACTTC. It codes for CASSGTSGVDEQYF.

This clonotype was observed many times. The chain uses TRBV2 and TRBJ2-7; 7 bases agree with TRBD1. J gave up 3 bases and V 4 bases, and 6 bases lay outside the gene matches. The CDR3 spans 14 residues. Looked up from germline, CDR1 is SNHLY and CDR2 is FYNNEI. As DNA, the CDR3 is TGTGCCAGCAGTGGATTACAGGGGATCTACGAGCAGTACTTC. This encodes CASSGLQGIYEQYF.